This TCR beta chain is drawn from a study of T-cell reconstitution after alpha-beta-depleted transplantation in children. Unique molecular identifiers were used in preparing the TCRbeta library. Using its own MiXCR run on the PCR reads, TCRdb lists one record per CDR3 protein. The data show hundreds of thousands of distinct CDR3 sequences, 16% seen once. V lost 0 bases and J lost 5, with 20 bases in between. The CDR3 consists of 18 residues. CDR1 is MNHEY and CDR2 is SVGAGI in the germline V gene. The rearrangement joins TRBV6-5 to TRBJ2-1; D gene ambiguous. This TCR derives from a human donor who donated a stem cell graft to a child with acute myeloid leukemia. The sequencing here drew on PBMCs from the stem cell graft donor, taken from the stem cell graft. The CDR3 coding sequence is TGTGCCAGCAGTTACTCGACGGGTAGGACGGTTTTACACAATGAGCAGTTCTTC. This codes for CASSYSTGRTVLHNEQFF.